Included here is one T cell receptor beta chain sequence, with context. The antigen remains unidentified. Generated by immunoSEQ multiplex PCR, the TCRdb table keeps only in-frame clones and is missing some. Among approximately 100,000 clones listed, under 95% were seen once. J gave up 3 bases and V 10 bases, and 2 bases lay outside the gene matches. Germline V gene sequence: CDR1 SEHNR, CDR2 FQNEAQ (reference sequence). The CDR3 spans 12 residues. The data originate from a study of cytomegalovirus exposure and HLA in healthy donors. Study details: In a later analysis, the 100 to 150 validation repertoires were reported to have used the same platform as the 600 to 800 first-cohort repertoires.

Findings of the study overall: The study flagged some 180 TCR beta chains as cytomegalovirus-associated. Reported performance of the classifier showed diagnosis of cytomegalovirus status with high specificity and sensitivity.

The rearrangement joins TRBV7-9 to TRBJ1-4, with TRBD1 matching over 7 bases. The specimen sequenced was PBMCs. The sequence was collected from a woman younger than 45 in good health and CMV-seropositive. For the CDR3, the DNA is TGTGCCACGGGACAGCCTAATGAAAAACTGTTTTTT. It codes for CATGQPNEKLFF.